These T cell receptor beta chains were read from a single sample in a study of shared clonotypes between healthy human individuals. Generated by immunoSEQ multiplex PCR, the TCRdb table keeps only in-frame clones and is missing some. Among 640,000 or so clones listed, about two thirds were seen once. Sequencing used memory CD4+ T cells sorted from blood. Receptors were obtained from a woman in her twenties or thirties in good health. Both conserved end residues are part of each CDR3. D genes are given only for firm matches. A row's size may be missing; if present it is once, few, many or a size class.

abundance,v_gene,d_gene,j_gene,CDR3nt,CDR3aa
.,TRBV28,TRBD1,TRBJ2-7,TGTGCCAGCAGTTTACAGACAGGGGCCACCTACGAGCAGTACTTC,CASSLQTGATYEQYF
.,TRBV4-1,.,TRBJ2-1,TGCGCCAGCAGCCAAGGGCGGGCAAGGAGCTCCTACAATGAGCAGTTCTTC,CASSQGRARSSYNEQFF
.,TRBV28,TRBD2,TRBJ2-1,TGTGCCAGCAGTCCCCATCGGACTAGCGGATACAATGAGCAGTTCTTC,CASSPHRTSGYNEQFF
few,TRBV7-9,.,TRBJ1-1,TGTGCCAGCAGCCACGGGACGTCGAGGACTGAAGCTTTCTTT,CASSHGTSRTEAFF
.,TRBV13,TRBD2,TRBJ2-7,TGTGCCAGCAGTTCCCTAGCGGGAGGGGTCCCCTACGAGCAGTACTTC,CASSSLAGGVPYEQYF
.,TRBV23-1,TRBD1,TRBJ1-4,TGCGCCAGCAGTCATCTCGGCAGGGGGCGTGAAAAACTGTTTTTT,CASSHLGRGREKLFF
.,TRBV18,TRBD1,TRBJ1-3,TGTGCCAGCTCACCACCGGGACAGAGAGACACCATATATTTT,CASSPPGQRDTIYF
.,TRBV11-2,TRBD1,TRBJ2-7,TGTGCCAGCAGCTTAGAGGTATCCGGGACAGGGGCACAGTACGAGCAGTACTTC,CASSLEVSGTGAQYEQYF
.,TRBV5-1,TRBD2,TRBJ2-7,TGCGCCAGCAGCTCACAAGCGGGAGGGCCCTACGAGCAGTACTTC,CASSSQAGGPYEQYF
many,TRBV2,TRBD1,TRBJ1-5,TGTGCCAGCAGTGCAGAGGGACAGGGGCAATCGCCCCAGCATTTT,CASSAEGQGQSPQHF
.,TRBV4-1,TRBD1,TRBJ2-7,TGCGCCAGCAGCCAAGATCCCGGACAGGGTCGGTACTTC,CASSQDPGQGRYF
.,TRBV18,TRBD2,TRBJ2-1,TGTGCCAGCTCACCACCTGACGCCGGTCGGTGGGAGGGACGCGATGAGCAGTTCTTC,CASSPPDAGRWEGRDEQFF
.,TRBV5-4,TRBD2,TRBJ2-2,TGTGCCAGCAGCCAAGGGACTAGCGGGGAGCTGTTTTTT,CASSQGTSGELFF
.,TRBV7-2,.,TRBJ2-5,TGTGCCAGCAGCTTAGCGCCGGGGCCGGGAGAGACCCAGTACTTC,CASSLAPGPGETQYF
.,TRBV5-1,TRBD2,TRBJ2-1,TGCGCCAGCAGCTTCGGTGGGGCGGGAGTTACTGAGCAGTTCTTC,CASSFGGAGVTEQFF
.,TRBV6-1,.,TRBJ1-5,TGTGCCAGCGGTCGTGAGAGCAATCAGCCCCAGCATTTT,CASGRESNQPQHF
.,TRBV4-2,.,TRBJ1-6,TGTGCCAGCAGCCCTAATCGGGGTGATTCACCCCTCCACTTT,CASSPNRGDSPLHF
.,TRBV9,TRBD2,TRBJ2-1,TGTGCCAGCAGCGTAGACCTAATAGCGGGAGCAGGCAATGAGCAGTTCTTC,CASSVDLIAGAGNEQFF
.,TRBV27,TRBD1,TRBJ2-1,TGTGCCAGCAGTTTATCTTGGCGGGGACAGGGCAATGAGCAGTTCTTC,CASSLSWRGQGNEQFF
.,TRBV30,TRBD1,TRBJ1-1,TGTGCCTGGACGGGGACAGTGAACACTGAAGCTTTCTTT,CAWTGTVNTEAFF
.,TRBV5-1,.,TRBJ2-5,TGCGCCAGCAGCTTGGGGATACAGGGTCCAGAGACCCAGTACTTC,CASSLGIQGPETQYF
.,TRBV7-2,.,TRBJ1-3,TGTGCCAGCAGCCCCCCAGGTTCGAGGTCTGGAAACACCATATATTTT,CASSPPGSRSGNTIYF
.,TRBV7-9,TRBD2,TRBJ2-5,TGTGCCAGCAGCACCCCAGGGGCGGGAGGGCCTCAGGGGGAGACCCAGTACTTC,CASSTPGAGGPQGETQYF
.,TRBV7-8,TRBD2,TRBJ2-7,TGTGCCAGCAGCCCATCCCTAGCGGGAAGATACTACGAGCAGTACTTC,CASSPSLAGRYYEQYF
once,TRBV5-1,.,TRBJ2-5,TGCGCCAGCAGCACAAGGGGTGGGGAGACCCAGTACTTC,CASSTRGGETQYF
once,TRBV28,.,TRBJ2-3,TGTGCCAGCATTTCGGGGGTTCCTACAGATACGCAGTATTTT,CASISGVPTDTQYF